This T cell receptor beta chain comes out of a study of T cells in Graves' hyperthyroidism and ophthalmopathy. Study-wide findings and caveats: Blood also contained most expanded thyroid clonotypes above 0.001.

The CDR3 regions of TCR beta were amplified from RNA transcripts. HTBI primers were used for first-round RT-PCR of the TCR CDR3. MiXCR was run by TCRdb on the multiplex PCR reads, yielding one entry per CDR3 protein. The repertoire holds fewer than 500,000 distinct CDR3 sequences, approximately 15% seen once, with roughly an eighth in the top ten. With respect to this clonotype: Its antigen is not known.

Exclusions: uncontrolled infection, other autoimmune disease, pregnancy, lactation. Clinical symptoms, serum thyroxine, TRAb, thyroid ultrasound and orbital computed tomography established diagnosis. PBMCs stemmed from 10 ml fresh peripheral blood. The germline V gene encodes CDR1 WSHSY and CDR2 SAAADI. The CDR3 covers 17 residues. The V and J ends lost 3 bases and 7 bases, in that order; junction bases with no gene match: 10. Input material: blood. The sequence was obtained from a man aged 18 to 30 with Graves' ophthalmopathy. The chain couples TRBV10-2 to TRBJ2-2, with 11 bases fitting TRBD1. The CDR3 spells CASSDPPGQGADGELFF. Written as DNA, the CDR3 is TGCGCCAGCAGTGACCCACCCGGACAGGGGGCTGACGGGGAGCTGTTTTTT.